The 28 T cell receptor beta chains given below trace back to one sample, sequenced in a study of blood T cell repertoires in COVID-19. TCRdb keeps only in-frame clones here, not all; method: immunoSEQ multiplex PCR. The repertoire consists of under 200,000 clones, with less than 85% occurring once and the leading ten covering approximately 3%. The sample taken for sequencing was peripheral blood. These receptors were collected from a woman of 80 years or more with acute or convalescent COVID-19.

In its sample, this clone was seen a few times. The chain carries TRBV28 and TRBJ2-2, with D possibly being TRBD2 (5 bases). Trimming cost V 5 bases and J 0 bases, with 10 bases left between them. The CDR3 spans 15 residues. Germline-derived CDR1 and CDR2 are MDHEN and SYDVKM. This CDR3 is CASSQGGPNTGELFF. CDR3 nucleotide sequence: TGTGCCAGCAGTCAAGGAGGTCCGAACACCGGGGAGCTGTTTTTT.

This clone was counted between two and nine times. The chain uses TRBV4-1 and TRBJ2-1; maybe TRBD2 (6 bases). The CDR3 has 16 residues. CDR1 and CDR2 (germline): MGHRA, YSYEKL. With 5 bases removed from V and 3 bases from J, the gap between germline ends came to 17 bases. The CDR3 nucleotides are TGCGCCAGCAGCTTTGCCCGTGGCGGGGTCTACAATGAGCAGTTCTTC. Encoded protein: CASSFARGGVYNEQFF.

The CDR3 sequence is CASSSYGGTRETQYF. CDR3 DNA sequence: TGTGCCAGCAGCTCTTACGGGGGAACGAGGGAGACCCAGTACTTC. The genes are TRBV5-8 and TRBJ2-5; D is perhaps TRBD2 (6 bases). This CDR3 region has 15 residues. With 3 bases removed from V and 5 bases from J, the gap between germline ends came to 17 bases. The germline gives CDR1 SGHTS, CDR2 YDEGEE.

The chain recombines TRBV29-1 with TRBJ2-1; 9 bases align to TRBD1. CDR1 is SQVTM and CDR2 is ANQGSEA in the germline V gene. V gave up 3 bases and J gave up 3 bases; unmatched junction bases: 21. The CDR3 is made up of 20 amino acids. CDR3 protein: CSVERSRQGVQLGFYNEQFF. The DNA for the CDR3 is TGCAGCGTTGAGAGATCGAGACAGGGGGTACAATTAGGGTTCTACAATGAGCAGTTCTTC.

This clone was seen a few times. The chain joins TRBV18 to TRBJ2-7; 10 bases agree with TRBD2. CDR1 is KGHSH and CDR2 is LQKENI in the germline V gene. This CDR3 has 15 amino acids. The ends lost 3 bases at V and 1 base at J; junction bases unmatched: 3. Written as DNA, the CDR3 is TGTGCCAGCTCACCTCCTAGCGGGAGTTCCTACGAGCAGTACTTC. It encodes CASSPPSGSSYEQYF.

This chain links TRBV5-1 with TRBJ1-3; no definite D call. The CDR3 is made up of 15 amino acids. Germline V gives CDR1 SGHRS, CDR2 YFSETQ. Trimming left V 0 bases short and J 3 bases short, with 10 bases between. CDR3 nucleotides: TGCGCCAGCAGCTTGGGGCAGGCCTTTGGAAACACCATATATTTT. Protein product: CASSLGQAFGNTIYF.

V usage is TRBV7-9 and J usage is TRBJ2-1; D perhaps matches TRBD1 (5 bases). The CDR3 spans 15 residues. Looked up from germline, CDR1 is SEHNR and CDR2 is FQNEAQ (reference sequence). Deletions cut 1 base from V and 0 bases from J, with 7 bases between. The CDR3 here is CASSLGTGSYNEQFF. The CDR3 DNA reads as TGTGCCAGCAGCTTAGGCACAGGCTCCTACAATGAGCAGTTCTTC.

This clone turned up a few times. CDR3 nucleotide sequence: TGTGCCAGCAGTTTAGAAATCGTCGGGACTGGAAACACCATATATTTT. Amino acid sequence: CASSLEIVGTGNTIYF. The chain links TRBV28 to TRBJ1-3, with D unclear. Trimming removed 2 bases at V and 2 bases at J, with 13 bases between. The CDR3 has 16 residues. CDR1 MDHEN and CDR2 SYDVKM come from the germline V gene.

The chain employs TRBV11-2 and TRBJ2-1, with D uncertain. In germline, CDR1 is SGHAT, CDR2 FQNNGV. V lost 3 bases and J lost 10, with 10 bases in between. This CDR3 contains 12 residues. The chain's CDR3 is CASSFGGVEQFF. The CDR3 DNA sequence: TGTGCCAGCAGCTTCGGCGGCGTCGAGCAGTTCTTC.

The sample holds a few counts of this clone. The chain links TRBV7-9 to TRBJ1-1, with 7 bases lining up with TRBD1. V shed 4 bases, J shed 12 bases, and the junction held 8 bases outside the gene matches. This CDR3 region has 12 residues. The germline V gene has CDR1 SEHNR and CDR2 FQNEAQ (reference sequence). CDR3 sequence reads: CASSSSNRGSFF. CDR3 in DNA: TGTGCCAGCAGCTCATCAAACAGGGGATCTTTCTTT. Based on the CDR3 plus reference TRBV7-9 and TRBJ1-1, the full variable domain is DTGVSQNPRHKITKRGQNVTFRCDPISEHNRLYWYRQTLGQGPEFLTYFQNEAQLEKSRLLSDRFSAERPKGSFSTLEIQRTEQGDSAMYLCASSSSNRGSFFGQGTRLTVV.

J is TRBJ2-2 and V is TRBV7-2; tentatively, D is TRBD1 (7 bases). Germline V gene data show CDR1 as SGHTA and CDR2 as FQGNSA. The CDR3 is made up of 15 amino acids. Trimming pared 1 base from V and 5 bases from J, leaving 11 bases between. CDR3 loop: CASSLVPGGTGELFF. In nucleotides, the CDR3 is TGTGCCAGCAGCTTAGTCCCAGGGGGGACCGGGGAGCTGTTTTTT.

This chain connects TRBV5-4 to TRBJ2-1; 9 bases line up with TRBD1. CDR1 SGHNT and CDR2 YYREEE come from the germline V gene (reference sequence). The CDR3 has 15 residues. J was trimmed by 4 bases and V by 4 bases; bases with no gene match: 6. As DNA, the CDR3 is TGTGCCAGCAGCGGGGGACAGGGCCTTTACAATGAGCAGTTCTTC. As protein: CASSGGQGLYNEQFF.

This sequence joins TRBV7-2 and TRBJ2-3, with 14 bases fitting TRBD2. Germline values: CDR1 SGHTA, CDR2 FQGNSA. This CDR3 contains 18 residues. The trim removed 2 bases at V and 4 bases at J, leaving 8 bases unmatched. The CDR3 DNA reads TGTGCCAGCAGCTTAACCGGGACTAGCGGGAGAGGGGCAGATACGCAGTATTTT. It yields the protein CASSLTGTSGRGADTQYF.

The chain uses TRBV27 and TRBJ2-1, with no clear D. Germline CDR1 and CDR2: MNHEY and SMNVEV (reference sequence). V lost 6 bases, J lost 3 bases, and 12 bases lay in between. The CDR3 length is 14 residues. CDR3 DNA sequence: TGTGCCAGCAGCTATAGAGGAGACTACAATGAGCAGTTCTTC. Protein sequence: CASSYRGDYNEQFF.

V and J are TRBV7-8 and TRBJ1-1; 8 bases are shared with TRBD1. The CDR3 runs 14 residues. V was clipped by 5 bases and J by 3 bases; unmatched bases: 5. Germline assignment: CDR1 SGHVS and CDR2 FQNEAQ. Written as DNA, the CDR3 is TGTGCCAGCAGCACGACAGGGGCTGACACTGAAGCTTTCTTT. The encoded protein is CASSTTGADTEAFF.

The chain uses TRBV2 and TRBJ1-1, with 8 bases lining up with TRBD1. From germline, CDR1 is SNHLY and CDR2 FYNNEI. Trimming at V came to 6 bases and at J to 12 bases, leaving 12 bases not matched to a gene. The length of the CDR3 is 13 residues. DNA of the CDR3: TGTGCCAGCAGGACCGGGACAGGCTTCCTGTCTTTCTTT. Translated, it gives CASRTGTGFLSFF.

The V gene is TRBV24-1, the J gene TRBJ2-7; 7 nucleotides align to TRBD1. Germline assignment: CDR1 KGHDR and CDR2 SFDVKD. Losses at the gene ends were 1 base for V and 5 bases for J; bases not matched to a gene: 13. The CDR3 runs 17 residues. CDR3 sequence reads: CATSDFASDRVKDEQYF. As DNA, the CDR3 is TGTGCCACCAGTGATTTCGCGAGTGACAGGGTTAAGGACGAGCAGTACTTC.

This clone was found once. The gene calls are TRBV11-3 and TRBJ2-7, with a tentative D call TRBD2 (7 bases). This CDR3 comprises 15 residues. Trimming shortened V by 5 bases and J by 7 bases, and 21 bases separated the two germline ends. The germline CDR1 and CDR2 sequences are SGHNT and YENEEA. The CDR3 DNA sequence: TGTGCCAGCAGCCCGGAAGGGGGGGACTTATGGGAGCAGTACTTC. This encodes CASSPEGGDLWEQYF.

This rearrangement joins TRBV5-1 to TRBJ2-7; 8 bases fit TRBD2. With V trimmed by 5 bases and J by 5 bases, 6 bases remained unmatched. Germline V gives CDR1 SGHRS, CDR2 YFSETQ. The CDR3 spans 13 residues. The CDR3 loop is CASRSGSFDEQYF. The CDR3 DNA is TGCGCCAGCAGGAGCGGGAGTTTCGACGAGCAGTACTTC. Together with reference TRBV5-1 and TRBJ2-7, the CDR3 gives the full variable domain: KAGVTQTPRYLIKTRGQQVTLSCSPISGHRSVSWYQQTPGQGLQFLFEYFSETQRNKGNFPGRFSGRQFSNSRSEMNVSTLELGDSALYLCASRSGSFDEQYFGPGTRLTVT.

This rearrangement joins TRBV5-8 to TRBJ2-1, with D tentatively TRBD1 (5 bases). CDR1 SGHTS and CDR2 YDEGEE come from the germline V gene. V lost 1 base to trimming and J lost 3 bases, with 20 bases between them. The CDR3 loop spans 18 amino acids. CDR3 region: CASSLILFVRQYYNEQFF. For the CDR3, the DNA is TGTGCCAGCAGCTTGATACTTTTCGTCAGACAGTACTACAATGAGCAGTTCTTC.

This clone turned up a few times. The chain carries TRBV5-1 and TRBJ2-2; D gene unclear. This CDR3 has 13 residues. Germline V gives CDR1 SGHRS, CDR2 YFSETQ. The V and J ends lost 4 bases and 2 bases respectively, with 6 bases between them. CDR3: CASSTTNTGELFF. The CDR3 region has the DNA TGCGCCAGCAGCACAACAAACACCGGGGAGCTGTTTTTT.

CDR3 amino acids: CASNIYRDTKAFF. In nucleotides, the CDR3 is TGTGCCAGCAACATTTACCGGGACACAAAGGCTTTCTTT. V usage is TRBV2 and J usage is TRBJ1-1, with D maybe TRBD1 (6 bases). Deletions cut 7 bases from V and 11 bases from J, with 20 bases between. The germline V gene has CDR1 SNHLY and CDR2 FYNNEI. The CDR3 has 13 residues. Combining the CDR3 with reference TRBV2 and TRBJ1-1 gives the whole variable domain EPEVTQTPSHQVTQMGQEVILRCVPISNHLYFYWYRQILGQKVEFLVSFYNNEISEKSEIFDDQFSVERPDGSNFTLKIRSTKLEDSAMYFCASNIYRDTKAFFGQGTRLTVV.

The rearrangement links TRBV6-5 to TRBJ1-2; 7 bases line up with TRBD1. The CDR3 covers 15 residues. Germline lookup yields CDR1 MNHEY and CDR2 SVGAGI. The trim removed 7 bases at V and 4 bases at J, leaving 12 bases unmatched. The CDR3 here is CASMKTGVFIYGYTF. CDR3 in DNA: TGTGCCAGCATGAAAACAGGGGTTTTTATCTATGGCTACACCTTC.

The genes are TRBV6-1 and TRBJ2-1, with D tentatively TRBD2 (5 bases). In germline, CDR1 is MNHNS, CDR2 SASEGT. Trimming removed 3 bases at V and 3 bases at J, with 15 bases between. The CDR3 has 16 amino acids. CDR3 residues: CASSDGGQTFYNEQFF. The CDR3 nucleotides are TGTGCCAGCAGTGACGGCGGGCAGACCTTCTACAATGAGCAGTTCTTC.

There are many counts of this clone. V is TRBV7-9 and J is TRBJ2-7, with a tentative D call TRBD2 (6 bases). Trimming took 5 bases from V and 2 from J, leaving 13 bases between them. The CDR3 has 14 amino acids. The V gene's germline CDR1 is SEHNR and CDR2 FQNEAQ (reference sequence). The CDR3 nucleotides are TGTGCCAGCAGCCCGTGGCCGGGAGCCTACGAGCAGTACTTC. Translated, it gives CASSPWPGAYEQYF. The whole variable domain, filled in from reference TRBV7-9 and TRBJ2-7, reads DTGVSQNPRHKITKRGQNVTFRCDPISEHNRLYWYRQTLGQGPEFLTYFQNEAQLEKSRLLSDRFSAERPKGSFSTLEIQRTEQGDSAMYLCASSPWPGAYEQYFGPGTRLTVT.

This chain links TRBV27 with TRBJ2-7; 11 bases agree with TRBD2. The germline V gene encodes CDR1 MNHEY and CDR2 SMNVEV (reference sequence). After removal of 6 bases from V and 6 bases from J, the junction contained 10 bases not matched to a gene. The CDR3 has 15 residues. The CDR3 bases are TGTGCCAGCAGAACCCCACTAGCGGGAGTGGGCGAGCAGTACTTC. Residues: CASRTPLAGVGEQYF.

Only one count was recorded for this clone. The chain has TRBV30 and TRBJ2-7; 9 nucleotides agree with TRBD1. The CDR3 extends over 14 amino acids. V shed 5 bases, J shed 3 bases, and the junction held 8 bases outside the gene matches. In germline, CDR1 is GTSNPN, CDR2 SVGIG (reference sequence). In DNA form, the CDR3 reads TGTGCCTGGGGGCCCGGGACAGGGTACTACGAGCAGTACTTC. Residues: CAWGPGTGYYEQYF.

The chain has TRBV9 and TRBJ2-1; D may be TRBD2 (5 bases). V shed 0 bases and J shed 2 bases, with 15 bases lying between them. The V gene's germline CDR1 is SGDLS and CDR2 YYNGEE. The CDR3 runs to 17 residues. The DNA for the CDR3 is TGTGCCAGCAGCGTAGGGCCGGGGAGCGGAGCCTACAATGAGCAGTTCTTC. Protein sequence: CASSVGPGSGAYNEQFF.